The 15 T cell receptor beta chains given below trace back to one sample, sequenced in a study of blood T cell repertoires in COVID-19. The repertoire was sequenced with immunoSEQ multiplex PCR; TCRdb's copy has only in-frame clones and lacks some. This sample has more than 80,000 clones, with 85% to 90% found just once. What was sequenced was peripheral blood. These TCRs come from a human donor with active COVID-19. The donor label of this sample is uncertain.

This CDR3 is CASSENGVYGYTF. The CDR3 DNA sequence: TGTGCCAGCAGTGAAAATGGAGTGTATGGCTACACCTTC. The V gene is TRBV6-1, the J gene TRBJ1-2; D gene uncertain. The V gene's germline CDR1 is MNHNS and CDR2 SASEGT. Trimming shortened V by 2 bases and J by 5 bases, and 9 bases separated the two germline ends. This CDR3 comprises 13 residues.

The chain carries TRBV6-5 and TRBJ1-1; the match to TRBD1 covers 8 bases. The CDR3 contains 14 residues. From germline, CDR1 is MNHEY and CDR2 SVGAGI. Trimming took 6 bases from V and 1 from J; bases not matched to a gene: 4. This CDR3 reads CASRAGTGNTEAFF. The CDR3, as DNA: TGTGCCAGCAGGGCCGGGACAGGGAACACTGAAGCTTTCTTT.

V and J are TRBV12-5 and TRBJ2-3, with 9 positions matching TRBD2. There are 24 residues in the CDR3. After removal of 2 bases from V and 0 bases from J, the junction contained 27 bases not matched to a gene. In germline, CDR1 is LGHNT, CDR2 FRNRAP. The CDR3 here is CASGLSLWVEFGGGDQISTDTQYF. The DNA of the CDR3 is TGTGCTAGTGGTTTGTCCCTATGGGTCGAGTTTGGCGGGGGGGACCAAATTAGCACAGATACGCAGTATTTT.

The chain recombines TRBV3-1 (or the pseudogene TRBV3-2) with TRBJ1-5, with D hard to call. This CDR3 comprises 14 residues. CDR1 LGHDT and CDR2 YNNKEL come from the germline V gene (reference sequence). V shed 4 bases and J shed 5 bases, with 12 bases lying between them. The CDR3 DNA is TGTGCCAGCAGCCCCCGGGTTGGTTATCAGCCCCAGCATTTT. It yields the protein CASSPRVGYQPQHF.

The genes are TRBV11-2 and TRBJ2-2; D unresolved. Trimming pared 5 bases from V and 1 base from J, leaving 5 bases between. The CDR3 is made up of 13 amino acids. Germline V CDR1 and CDR2: SGHAT, FQNNGV. The CDR3 loop reads CASSIMNTGELFF. In nucleotides, the CDR3 is TGTGCCAGCAGCATTATGAACACCGGGGAGCTGTTTTTT.

The V call is TRBV3-1 (or the pseudogene TRBV3-2), the J call TRBJ1-2; 11 bases are a match to TRBD1. From germline, CDR1 is LGHDT and CDR2 YNNKEL (reference sequence). J was trimmed by 7 bases and V by 2 bases; bases with no gene match: 9. CDR3 length: 16 residues. The CDR3 DNA reads TGTGCCAGCAGCCAATGGACAGGGGGCCGCCGGGGTGGCTACACCTTC. Its protein product is CASSQWTGGRRGGYTF.

V gene TRBV14 combines with J gene TRBJ1-1; D may be TRBD1 (5 bases). CDR3 length equals 13 residues. Germline CDR1 SGHDN, CDR2 FVKESK. V was clipped by 2 bases and J by 6 bases, with 10 bases between them. CDR3 in DNA: TGTGCCAGCAGCCAATTTAAGACAGCTGAAGCTTTCTTT. Translated, it gives CASSQFKTAEAFF.

The chain recombines TRBV6-5 with TRBJ1-2; D is unresolved. V lost 2 bases and J lost 3, with 7 bases in between. The CDR3 extends over 13 amino acids. Germline V CDR1 and CDR2: MNHEY, SVGAGI. As DNA, the CDR3 is TGTGCCAGCAGTTACAGTCGGGACTATGGCTACACCTTC. Translating it yields CASSYSRDYGYTF.

This clone was counted a single time. This chain uses TRBV5-6 with TRBJ1-2; D call uncertain. From germline, CDR1 is SGHDT and CDR2 YYEEEE. V was shortened by 0 bases and J by 3 bases, with 9 bases between the two germline ends. The CDR3 runs 14 residues. CDR3 nucleotide sequence: TGTGCCAGCAGCTTGGCCACGCAGGACTATGGCTACACCTTC. Its protein product is CASSLATQDYGYTF.

The rearrangement links TRBV9 to TRBJ1-3; 8 nucleotides align to TRBD1. CDR1 SGDLS and CDR2 YYNGEE come from the germline V gene. This CDR3 contains 15 residues. Germline trimming cut 0 bases from V and 3 bases from J; bases unmatched to any gene: 2. The chain's CDR3 is CASSVATGGGNTIYF. CDR3 coding DNA: TGTGCCAGCAGCGTAGCTACAGGGGGTGGAAACACCATATATTTT.

The rearrangement links TRBV6-5 to TRBJ2-2; D is unclear. Germline-derived CDR1 and CDR2 are MNHEY and SVGAGI. V lost 2 bases, J lost 0 bases, and 10 bases lay in between. The CDR3 is 16 residues long. CDR3 sequence reads: CASSYPDGANTGELFF. CDR3 bases: TGTGCCAGCAGTTACCCCGACGGAGCGAACACCGGGGAGCTGTTTTTT.

V is TRBV7-2 and J is TRBJ1-2; D gene unclear. This CDR3 comprises 16 residues. Germline CDR1 SGHTA, CDR2 FQGNSA. Trimming stripped 4 bases from V and 0 bases from J, with 15 bases between. Here the CDR3 DNA reads TGTGCCAGCAGCTCTTGGCGGGAAACCGCTAACTATGGCTACACCTTC. Protein product: CASSSWRETANYGYTF.

J is TRBJ1-5 and V is TRBV19; possible D gene TRBD1, 5 bases. Germline-derived CDR1 and CDR2 are LNHDA and SQIVND (reference sequence). The CDR3 totals 16 residues. The V end lost 6 bases, the J end lost 4 bases, and 19 bases lay between the germline ends. CDR3 sequence (DNA): TGTGCCAGTAGGGGCGGGGACGGGCGCGGAAATCAGCCCCAGCATTTT. It specifies CASRGGDGRGNQPQHF.

The chain combines TRBV2 with TRBJ1-2, with 8 bases matching TRBD1. V was pared by 6 bases and J by 0 bases, with 6 bases of the junction left unmatched. Germline-derived CDR1 and CDR2 are SNHLY and FYNNEI. The CDR3 runs to 15 residues. The CDR3 DNA is TGTGCCAGCAGACTAACAGGGGGGTCTAACTATGGCTACACCTTC. This codes for CASRLTGGSNYGYTF.

The rearrangement joins TRBV18 to TRBJ1-2; TRBD1 matches at 10 bases. V lost 4 bases and J lost 6; bases outside the gene matches: 2. The CDR3 is 13 residues long. Germline values: CDR1 KGHSH, CDR2 LQKENI. The DNA of the CDR3 is TGTGCCAGCTCACTTGGGACAGGGGATGGCTACACCTTC. As protein: CASSLGTGDGYTF.